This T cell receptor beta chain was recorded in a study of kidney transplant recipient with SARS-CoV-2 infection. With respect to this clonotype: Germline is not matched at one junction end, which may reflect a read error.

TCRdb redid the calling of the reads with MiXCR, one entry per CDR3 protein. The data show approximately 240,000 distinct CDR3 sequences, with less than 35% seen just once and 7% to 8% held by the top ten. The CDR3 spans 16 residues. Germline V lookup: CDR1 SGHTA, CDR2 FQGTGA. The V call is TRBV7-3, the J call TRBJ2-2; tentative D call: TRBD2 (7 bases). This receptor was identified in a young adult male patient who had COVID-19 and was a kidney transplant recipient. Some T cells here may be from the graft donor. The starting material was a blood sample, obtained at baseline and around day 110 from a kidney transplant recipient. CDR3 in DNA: TGTGCCAACAGCTTAACGGGGGGCCCAGATACCGGGGAGCTGTTTTTT. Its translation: CANSLTGGPDTGELFF.